A single sample gave rise to the 8 T cell receptor beta chains below, sequenced in a study of blood T cell repertoires in COVID-19. The method was immunoSEQ multiplex PCR; TCRdb's version includes in-frame clones alone and lacks a portion of them. This table holds roughly 34,000 clones, about 91% found once. What was sequenced was peripheral blood. The receptors come from a human donor with active COVID-19. The donor label of this sample is uncertain.

The chain has TRBV5-5 and TRBJ1-2; D might be TRBD1 (5 bases). The germline gives CDR1 SGHKS, CDR2 YYEKEE (reference sequence). Trimming shortened V by 5 bases and J by 2 bases, and 13 bases separated the two germline ends. The CDR3 contains 14 residues. CDR3 DNA sequence: TGTGCCAGCAGTTCCGGGGGTGCGAACTATGGCTACACCTTC. Its translation is CASSSGGANYGYTF.

This chain connects TRBV4-3 to TRBJ2-5; 8 nucleotides line up with TRBD1. CDR1 LGHNA and CDR2 YSLEER come from the germline V gene. V lost 3 bases and J lost 4; bases outside the gene matches: 19. The CDR3 consists of 19 residues. CDR3 sequence: CASSHHRGTGQTWGETQYF. The CDR3, as DNA: TGCGCCAGCAGCCACCACAGGGGGACAGGACAAACATGGGGAGAGACCCAGTACTTC.

The J gene is TRBJ2-7, the V gene TRBV7-2, with 9 bases lining up with TRBD2. Germline V gene lookup returns CDR1 SGHTA and CDR2 FQGNSA. The junction had 12 bases not matched to a gene; V was cut back by 5 bases and J by 7 bases. CDR3 length: 15 residues. CDR3 DNA: TGTGCCAGCAGCCGCGATGGGCTAGCGGGAAAGGAGCAGTACTTC. This codes for CASSRDGLAGKEQYF.

The chain is built from TRBV7-2 and TRBJ1-5; D possibly corresponds to TRBD1 (5 bases). The V end was cut by 1 base, the J end by 2 bases, with 9 bases between. CDR1 and CDR2 (germline): SGHTA, FQGNSA. The CDR3 spans 15 residues. CDR3 bases: TGTGCCAGCAGCTTAGTCCCGGGGGGCAATCAGCCCCAGCATTTT. Translation: CASSLVPGGNQPQHF.

The chain has TRBV7-2 and TRBJ2-7, with a possible D match to TRBD2 (6 bases). The germline CDR1 and CDR2 sequences are SGHTA and FQGNSA. V lost 1 base and J lost 4, with 11 bases in between. The CDR3 totals 14 residues. CDR3 amino acids: CASSLGGTPYEQYF. The CDR3 DNA is TGTGCCAGCAGCTTAGGCGGGACTCCTTACGAGCAGTACTTC.

This clone was seen more than once but under ten times. This chain connects TRBV23-1 to TRBJ2-3; the match to TRBD1 covers 8 bases. TRBV23-1 is flagged as an ORF with uncertain function. The CDR3 sequence is 17 residues long. The V segment lost 0 bases and the J segment 3 bases; nucleotides outside the gene matches: 8. The CDR3 sequence: CASSQSLGQGETDTQYF. Here the CDR3 DNA reads TGCGCCAGCAGTCAATCTCTTGGACAGGGTGAGACAGATACGCAGTATTTT.

V is TRBV2 and J is TRBJ2-5; TRBD2 aligns across 7 bases. Germline loops: CDR1 SNHLY, CDR2 FYNNEI. The ends lost 7 bases at V and 4 bases at J; junction bases unmatched: 9. The CDR3 totals 14 residues. CDR3 sequence (DNA): TGTGCCAGCACCCCAAGCGGCGGGGGAGAGACCCAGTACTTC. Residues: CASTPSGGGETQYF.

V gene TRBV2 combines with J gene TRBJ2-3; D might be TRBD1 (6 bases). V lost 9 bases and J lost 0, with 16 bases in between. The germline gives CDR1 SNHLY, CDR2 FYNNEI. The CDR3 has 15 amino acids. CDR3: CASGVRGPSTDTQYF. CDR3 DNA: TGTGCCAGTGGGGTCAGGGGCCCTAGCACAGATACGCAGTATTTT.